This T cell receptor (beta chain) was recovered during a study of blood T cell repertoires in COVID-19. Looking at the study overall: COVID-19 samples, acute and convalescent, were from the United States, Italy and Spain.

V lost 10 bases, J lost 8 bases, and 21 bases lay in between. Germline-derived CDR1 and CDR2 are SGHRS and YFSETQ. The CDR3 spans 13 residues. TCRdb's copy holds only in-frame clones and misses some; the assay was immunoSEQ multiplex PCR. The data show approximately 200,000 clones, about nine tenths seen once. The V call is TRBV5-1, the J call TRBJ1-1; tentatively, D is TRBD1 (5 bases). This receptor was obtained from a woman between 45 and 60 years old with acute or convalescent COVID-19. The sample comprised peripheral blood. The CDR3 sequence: CACRAEQESEAFF. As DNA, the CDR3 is TGCGCCTGCCGAGCCGAACAGGAGTCCGAAGCTTTCTTT.